The 18 T cell receptor beta chains below all came from one sample that was sequenced in a study of blood T cells in healthy people across ages. Primed by a sample-barcoded 5' primer and a J-beta primer mix, a second PCR proceeded for about 6 to 12 cycles. Using its own MiXCR run on the 5' RACE reads, TCRdb lists one record per CDR3 protein. In the table there are about 1.6 million distinct CDR3 sequences, around 35% of which are singletons. The sequenced sample was blood. The receptors were gathered from a woman aged 25 to 39 in good health.

The chain links TRBV20-1 to TRBJ2-3; 12 bases line up with TRBD2. The CDR3 has 14 amino acids. Germline values: CDR1 DFQATT, CDR2 SNEGSKA (reference sequence). V lost 8 bases and J lost 6; bases outside the gene matches: 9. CDR3 protein: CSSRLAGGLDTQYF. Here the CDR3 DNA reads TGCAGTTCCCGCCTAGCGGGGGGGCTTGATACGCAGTATTTT.

This clonotype was observed a few times. The chain combines TRBV11-2 with TRBJ2-1; 9 bases line up with TRBD2. The trim removed 1 base at V and 7 bases at J, leaving 5 bases unmatched. Germline CDR1 and CDR2: SGHAT and FQNNGV. The CDR3 contains 15 residues. CDR3 nucleotides: TGTGCCAGCAGCTTAGTGCGGGGGGGCCATAATGAGCAGTTCTTC. Its translation is CASSLVRGGHNEQFF.

The chain joins TRBV9 to TRBJ1-1; 9 positions agree with TRBD1. The CDR3 consists of 16 residues. CDR1 is SGDLS and CDR2 is YYNGEE in the germline V gene. J was trimmed by 1 base and V by 4 bases; bases with no gene match: 8. The CDR3 here is CASSRGTGKGNTEAFF. CDR3 sequence (DNA): TGTGCCAGCAGCCGAGGGACAGGGAAAGGGAACACTGAAGCTTTCTTT.

This rearrangement joins TRBV7-8 to TRBJ2-3; tentatively, D is TRBD2 (6 bases). The V end lost 4 bases, the J end lost 2 bases, and 16 bases lay between the germline ends. The CDR3 loop spans 16 amino acids. CDR1 and CDR2 (germline): SGHVS, FQNEAQ. The CDR3 region has the DNA TGTGCCAGCAGCTCGACTTACGGGAGAGACACAGATACGCAGTATTTT. This sequence encodes CASSSTYGRDTDTQYF.

This clonotype has a handful of counts. The chain links TRBV7-7 to TRBJ2-1; 10 bases match TRBD2. This CDR3 is 13 amino acids long. The V segment lost 5 bases and the J segment 10 bases; nucleotides outside the gene matches: 5. CDR1 and CDR2 from the germline V gene are SSHAT and FNYEAQ (reference sequence). This chain's CDR3 is CASSPELAGEQFF. CDR3 bases: TGTGCCAGCAGCCCTGAACTAGCGGGGGAGCAGTTCTTC.

The genes are TRBV20-1 and TRBJ1-5; 7 positions agree with TRBD1. This CDR3 region has 14 residues. V was clipped by 5 bases and J by 2 bases; unmatched bases: 6. Per the germline V gene, CDR1 is DFQATT and CDR2 is SNEGSKA (reference sequence). CDR3 coding DNA: TGCAGTGCTTCGACAGGGTTAGGCAATCAGCCCCAGCATTTT. This sequence encodes CSASTGLGNQPQHF.

This clonotype showed up just once. The J gene is TRBJ2-7, the V gene TRBV28; 11 bases map to TRBD2. There are 15 residues in the CDR3. Germline assignment: CDR1 MDHEN and CDR2 SYDVKM. J gave up 5 bases and V 3 bases, and 6 bases lay outside the gene matches. As DNA, the CDR3 is TGTGCCAGCAGTTTTCCGGGACTAGCGGAACACGAGCAGTACTTC. Translated: CASSFPGLAEHEQYF. The variable domain in full, completed from reference TRBV28 and TRBJ2-7, reads DVKVTQSSRYLVKRTGEKVFLECVQDMDHENMFWYRQDPGLGLRLIYFSYDVKMKEKGDIPEGYSVSREKKERFSLILESASTNQTSMYLCASSFPGLAEHEQYFGPGTRLTVT.

The chain has TRBV28 and TRBJ2-1, with TRBD2 identical over 13 bases. Germline CDR1 and CDR2: MDHEN and SYDVKM. The CDR3 has 17 amino acids. V lost 6 bases to trimming and J lost 1 base; unmatched junction nucleotides: 6. The CDR3 region has the DNA TGTGCCAGCAGCAGTCCGGGACTAGCGGGGTCCTACAATGAGCAGTTCTTC. Protein: CASSSPGLAGSYNEQFF.

The chain links TRBV5-1 to TRBJ1-4; D not certain. The CDR3 loop spans 13 amino acids. The V and J ends lost 4 bases and 9 bases respectively, with 13 bases between them. Per germline, CDR1 SGHRS and CDR2 YFSETQ. Here the CDR3 reads CASSLPGGQKLFF. Here the CDR3 DNA reads TGCGCCAGCAGCCTCCCAGGAGGGCAAAAACTGTTTTTT.

This clonotype appeared a few times. The rearrangement joins TRBV3-1 to TRBJ2-1, with D maybe TRBD1 (5 bases). CDR1 is LGHDT, CDR2 YNNKEL, per germline (reference sequence). Trimming stripped 4 bases from V and 9 bases from J, with 16 bases between. The CDR3 totals 14 residues. The CDR3, as DNA: TGTGCCAGCAGCCCCCGGTCGCTGCAGGGTGAGCAGTTCTTC. The encoded protein is CASSPRSLQGEQFF.

The chain links TRBV20-1 to TRBJ1-5; TRBD1 is a possible D gene (5 bases). V shed 6 bases and J shed 0 bases, with 15 bases lying between them. The CDR3 spans 15 residues. CDR1 is DFQATT and CDR2 is SNEGSKA in the germline V gene (reference sequence). CDR3 DNA sequence: TGCAGTGCGGCCTCCGGGACCTTTAGCAATCAGCCCCAGCATTTT. It specifies CSAASGTFSNQPQHF.

This clonotype was counted a few times. V gene TRBV6-5 combines with J gene TRBJ2-1; D call uncertain. Trimming stripped 6 bases from V and 0 bases from J, with 12 bases between. CDR3 length: 15 residues. The V gene's germline CDR1 is MNHEY and CDR2 SVGAGI. The CDR3 loop reads CASRTQLSSYNEQFF. The CDR3, as DNA: TGTGCCAGCAGGACACAACTTAGCTCCTACAATGAGCAGTTCTTC.

This clonotype was picked up a small number of times. This chain uses TRBV6-2 or TRBV6-3 with TRBJ2-6; D gene ambiguous. This CDR3 has 15 amino acids. With 6 bases removed from V and 3 bases from J, the gap between germline ends came to 12 bases. Germline CDR1 MNHEY, CDR2 SVGEGT. For the CDR3, the DNA is TGTGCCAGCAGCCGCTCTCTTGGTGGGGCCAACGTCCTGACTTTC. Amino acids: CASSRSLGGANVLTF.

V and J are TRBV4-1 and TRBJ2-7; TRBD1 matches at 7 bases. CDR3 length: 17 amino acids. V shed 3 bases and J 0 bases; nucleotides not matched to a gene: 11. CDR1 and CDR2 (germline): MGHRA, YSYEKL. The chain's CDR3 is CASSHDTGTESSYEQYF. CDR3 DNA sequence: TGCGCCAGCAGCCACGACACCGGGACAGAGAGCTCCTACGAGCAGTACTTC.

The chain joins TRBV15 to TRBJ2-3, with 10 nucleotides matching TRBD1. Germline assignment: CDR1 LNHNV and CDR2 YYDKDF (reference sequence). The CDR3 is 15 residues long. V gave up 4 bases and J gave up 2 bases; unmatched junction bases: 3. The CDR3 loop is CATSIGTGVTDTQYF. CDR3 nucleotides: TGTGCCACCAGCATAGGGACAGGGGTCACAGATACGCAGTATTTT.

The rearrangement joins TRBV18 to TRBJ2-1, with TRBD2 matching over 12 bases. V trimming: 0 bases; J trimming: 8 bases; junction bases outside the gene matches: 2. This CDR3 region has 15 residues. Germline assignment: CDR1 KGHSH and CDR2 LQKENI. CDR3 sequence reads: CASSPPTSGRDEQFF. As DNA, the CDR3 is TGTGCCAGCTCACCACCGACTAGCGGGAGAGATGAGCAGTTCTTC.

This clonotype has only a few counts. V is TRBV6-1 and J is TRBJ1-2; 7 bases map to TRBD1. The germline CDR1 and CDR2 sequences are MNHNS and SASEGT. The CDR3 length is 16 residues. The junction had 14 bases not matched to a gene; V was cut back by 6 bases and J by 4 bases. CDR3 coding DNA: TGTGCCAGCAGGCGGGACAGAACAATGAAGAGCTATGGCTACACCTTC. It codes for CASRRDRTMKSYGYTF.

In its sample, this clonotype was seen a few times. The chain couples TRBV4-2 to TRBJ2-3; TRBD2 matches 9 bases. The CDR3 length is 15 residues. Trimming took 1 base from V and 3 from J; bases not matched to a gene: 2. From germline, CDR1 is LGHNA and CDR2 YNFKEQ. The CDR3 DNA follows: TGTGCCAGCAGCCAAGGGACTAGCGCGACAGATACGCAGTATTTT. Residues: CASSQGTSATDTQYF.